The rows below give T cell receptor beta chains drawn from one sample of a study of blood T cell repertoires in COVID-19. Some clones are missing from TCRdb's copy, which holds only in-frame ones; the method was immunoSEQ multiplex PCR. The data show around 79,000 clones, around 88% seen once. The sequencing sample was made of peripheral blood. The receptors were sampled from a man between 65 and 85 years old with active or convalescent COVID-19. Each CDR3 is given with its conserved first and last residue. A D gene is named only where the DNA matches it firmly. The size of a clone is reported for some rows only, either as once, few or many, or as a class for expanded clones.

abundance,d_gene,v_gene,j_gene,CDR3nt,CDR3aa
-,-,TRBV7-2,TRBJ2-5,TGTGCCAGCAGCCGGCTCAATAGCGCGACCCAAGAGACCCAGTACTTC,CASSRLNSATQETQYF
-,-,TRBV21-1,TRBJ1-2,TGTGCCAGCACCTTAAACGGGGACAGGGGGCGGGCGGCTAACTATGGCTACACCTTC,CASTLNGDRGRAANYGYTF
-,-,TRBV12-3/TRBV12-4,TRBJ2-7,TGTGCCAGCAGCTCCAGGTTCGACGAGCAGTACTTC,CASSSRFDEQYF
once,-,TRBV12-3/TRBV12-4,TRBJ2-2,TGTGCCAGCAGACTGAGCACCGGGGAGCTGTTTTTT,CASRLSTGELFF
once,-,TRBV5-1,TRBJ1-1,TGCGCCAGCAGCACCGGGGTGGGGACTGAAGCTTTCTTT,CASSTGVGTEAFF
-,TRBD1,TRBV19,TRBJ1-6,TGTGCCAGTAGAAGAGGGACAGTTAGCAATTCACCCCTCCACTTT,CASRRGTVSNSPLHF
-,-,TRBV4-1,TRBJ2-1,TGCGCCAGCAGCCTTAAGCCGGGACTTGGGGATGAGCAGTTCTTC,CASSLKPGLGDEQFF
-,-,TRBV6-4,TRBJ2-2,TGTGCCAGCAGTGCACAGGGTACCGGGGAGCTGTTTTTT,CASSAQGTGELFF
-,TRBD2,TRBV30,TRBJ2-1,TGTGCCTGGAGTCTCGGGACTAGCGCTTACAATGAGCAGTTCTTC,CAWSLGTSAYNEQFF
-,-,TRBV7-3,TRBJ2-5,TGTGCCAGCAGCACCATCAACGGAGAGACCCAGTACTTC,CASSTINGETQYF
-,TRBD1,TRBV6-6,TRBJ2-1,TGTGCCACCGGACAGGGGGCGGAAAATGAGCAGTTCTTC,CATGQGAENEQFF
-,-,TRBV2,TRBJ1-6,TGTGCCAGCAGTGAACGGGGTTTGGGGAATTCACCCCTCCACTTT,CASSERGLGNSPLHF
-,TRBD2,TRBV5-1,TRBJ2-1,TGCGCCAGTGAGCGGGGGGACTCCTACAATGAGCAGTTCTTC,CASERGDSYNEQFF
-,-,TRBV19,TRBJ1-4,TGTGCCAGTAGTTCCCAGGGGAACAGAGAAAAACTGTTTTTT,CASSSQGNREKLFF
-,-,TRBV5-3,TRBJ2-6,TGTGCCAGAAGCCCCCCCGCGGCTGGGGCCAACGTCCTGACTTTC,CARSPPAAGANVLTF
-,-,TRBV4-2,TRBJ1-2,TGTGCCAGCAGCCAAGCGAAAAGGGAGGCGGACTATGGCTACACCTTC,CASSQAKREADYGYTF
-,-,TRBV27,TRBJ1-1,TGTGCCAGCAGCCTAATTACAGGGCAGGGCACTGAAGCTTTCTTT,CASSLITGQGTEAFF
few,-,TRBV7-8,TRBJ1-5,TGTGCCAGCAGCTTCCTCTCCGGGGCCCAGCATTTT,CASSFLSGAQHF